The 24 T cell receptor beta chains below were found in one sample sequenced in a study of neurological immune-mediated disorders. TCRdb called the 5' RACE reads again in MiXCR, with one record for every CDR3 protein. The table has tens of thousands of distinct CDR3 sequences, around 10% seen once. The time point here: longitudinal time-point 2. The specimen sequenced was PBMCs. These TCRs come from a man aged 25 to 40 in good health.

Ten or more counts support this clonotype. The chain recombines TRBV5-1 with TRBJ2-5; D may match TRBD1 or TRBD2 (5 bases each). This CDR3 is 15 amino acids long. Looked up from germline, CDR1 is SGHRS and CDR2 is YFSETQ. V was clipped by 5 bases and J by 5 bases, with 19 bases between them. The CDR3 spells CASSPYWGSEETQYF. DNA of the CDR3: TGCGCCAGCAGTCCTTATTGGGGGTCGGAGGAGACCCAGTACTTC.

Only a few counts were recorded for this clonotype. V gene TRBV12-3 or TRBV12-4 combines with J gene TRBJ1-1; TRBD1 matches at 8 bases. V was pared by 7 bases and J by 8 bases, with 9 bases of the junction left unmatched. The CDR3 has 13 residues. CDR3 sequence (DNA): TGTGCCAGCAAAAGGACAGGGTTAGACGAAGCTTTCTTT. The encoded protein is CASKRTGLDEAFF.

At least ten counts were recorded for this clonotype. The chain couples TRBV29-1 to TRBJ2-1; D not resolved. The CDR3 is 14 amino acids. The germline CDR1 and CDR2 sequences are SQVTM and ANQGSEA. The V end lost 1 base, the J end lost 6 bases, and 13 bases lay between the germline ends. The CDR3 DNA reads TGCAGCGTTGAAGTGTGGACGGATATCAATGAGCAGTTCTTC. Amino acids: CSVEVWTDINEQFF.

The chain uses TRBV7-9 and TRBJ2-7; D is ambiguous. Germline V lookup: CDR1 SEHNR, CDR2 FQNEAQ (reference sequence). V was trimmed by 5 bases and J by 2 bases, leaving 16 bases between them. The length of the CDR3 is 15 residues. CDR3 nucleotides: TGTGCCAGCAGCCGAAGGACGCAGGCAGCCTACGAGCAGTACTTC. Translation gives CASSRRTQAAYEQYF.

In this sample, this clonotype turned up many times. The CDR3 region is CAIRATGDNQPQHF. CDR3 coding DNA: TGTGCCATCAGAGCGACAGGGGACAATCAGCCCCAGCATTTT. The rearrangement links TRBV10-3 to TRBJ1-5, with 8 bases aligning to TRBD1. The CDR3 is 14 amino acids. The germline V gene has CDR1 ENHRY and CDR2 SYGVKD. Germline trimming cut 6 bases from V and 3 bases from J; bases unmatched to any gene: 4.

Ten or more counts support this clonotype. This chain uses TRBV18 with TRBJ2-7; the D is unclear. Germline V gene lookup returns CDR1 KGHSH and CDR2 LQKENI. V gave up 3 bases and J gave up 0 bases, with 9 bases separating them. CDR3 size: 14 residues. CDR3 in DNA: TGTGCCAGCTCACCCTCGGCAGGCTCCTACGAGCAGTACTTC. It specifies CASSPSAGSYEQYF.

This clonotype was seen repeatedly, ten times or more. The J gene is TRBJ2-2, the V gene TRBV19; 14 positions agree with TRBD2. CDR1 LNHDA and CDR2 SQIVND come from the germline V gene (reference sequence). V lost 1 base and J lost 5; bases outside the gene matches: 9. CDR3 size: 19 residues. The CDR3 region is CASSIGGTSGRERTGELFF. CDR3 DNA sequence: TGTGCCAGTAGTATAGGGGGGACTAGCGGGAGAGAAAGGACCGGGGAGCTGTTTTTT.

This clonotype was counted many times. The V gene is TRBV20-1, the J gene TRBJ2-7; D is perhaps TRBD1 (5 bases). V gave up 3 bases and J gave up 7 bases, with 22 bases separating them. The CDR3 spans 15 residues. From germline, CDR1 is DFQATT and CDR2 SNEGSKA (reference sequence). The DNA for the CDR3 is TGCAGTGCTAGGTCCGGGCTAGGGGTTTTCGATGAGCAGTACTTC. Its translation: CSARSGLGVFDEQYF.

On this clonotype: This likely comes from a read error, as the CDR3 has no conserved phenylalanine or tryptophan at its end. DNA for the CDR3: TGCAGTGTACGAACTACCCCTTCCTACAATGAGCAGTTCTTA. Encoded protein: CSVRTTPSYNEQFL. V is TRBV20-1 and J is TRBJ2-1; unclear D gene. The germline CDR1 and CDR2 sequences are DFQATT and SNEGSKA (reference sequence). The CDR3 runs 14 residues. Trimming removed 7 bases from V and 1 base from J, with 14 bases in between.

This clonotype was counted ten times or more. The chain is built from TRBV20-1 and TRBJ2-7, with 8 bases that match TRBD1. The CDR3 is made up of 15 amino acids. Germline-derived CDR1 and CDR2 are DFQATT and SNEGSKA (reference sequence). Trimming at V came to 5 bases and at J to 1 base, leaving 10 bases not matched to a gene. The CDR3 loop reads CSAPTARGLSYEQYF. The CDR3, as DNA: TGCAGTGCTCCTACTGCCAGGGGGCTTTCCTACGAGCAGTACTTC.

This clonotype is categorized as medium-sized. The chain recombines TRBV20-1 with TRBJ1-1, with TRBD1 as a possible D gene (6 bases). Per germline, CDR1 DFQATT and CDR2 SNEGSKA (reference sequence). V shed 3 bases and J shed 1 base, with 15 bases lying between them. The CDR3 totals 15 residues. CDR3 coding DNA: TGCAGTGCTAGTGATACAGGGATGCGGAACACTGAAGCTTTCTTT. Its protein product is CSASDTGMRNTEAFF.

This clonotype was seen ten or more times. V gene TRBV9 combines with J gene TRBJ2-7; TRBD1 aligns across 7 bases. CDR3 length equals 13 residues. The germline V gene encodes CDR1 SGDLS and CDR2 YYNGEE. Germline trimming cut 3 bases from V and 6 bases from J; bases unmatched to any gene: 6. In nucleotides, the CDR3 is TGTGCCAGCAGCGCCCAGGACAGGACCGAGCAGTACTTC. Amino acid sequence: CASSAQDRTEQYF.

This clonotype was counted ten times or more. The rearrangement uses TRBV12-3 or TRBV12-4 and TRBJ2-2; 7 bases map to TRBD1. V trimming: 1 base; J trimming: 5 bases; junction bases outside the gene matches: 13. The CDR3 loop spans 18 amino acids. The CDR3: CASSLVPGTVGWTGELFF. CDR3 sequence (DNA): TGTGCCAGCAGTTTAGTTCCCGGGACAGTTGGGTGGACCGGGGAGCTGTTTTTT.

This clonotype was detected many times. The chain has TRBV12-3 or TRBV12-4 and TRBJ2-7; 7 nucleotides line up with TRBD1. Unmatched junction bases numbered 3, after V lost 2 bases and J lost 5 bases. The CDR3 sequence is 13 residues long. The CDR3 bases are TGTGCCAGCAGTTTACCGACAGGGCACGAGCAGTACTTC. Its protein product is CASSLPTGHEQYF.

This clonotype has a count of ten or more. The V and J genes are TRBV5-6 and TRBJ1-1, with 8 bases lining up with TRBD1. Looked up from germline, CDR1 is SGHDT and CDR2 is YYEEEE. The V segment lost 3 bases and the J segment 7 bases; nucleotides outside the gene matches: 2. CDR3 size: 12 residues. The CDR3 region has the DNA TGTGCCAGCAGCTGGACAGGGAGTGAAGCTTTCTTT. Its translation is CASSWTGSEAFF.

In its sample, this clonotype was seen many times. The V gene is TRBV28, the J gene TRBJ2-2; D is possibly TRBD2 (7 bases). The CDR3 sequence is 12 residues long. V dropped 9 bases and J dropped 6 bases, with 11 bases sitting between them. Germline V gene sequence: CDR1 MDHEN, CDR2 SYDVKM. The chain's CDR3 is CASEGGSGELFF. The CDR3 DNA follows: TGTGCCAGTGAGGGGGGGTCCGGGGAGCTGTTTTTT.

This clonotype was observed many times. CDR3 DNA sequence: TGTGCCAGCAGTTCCAGGGCCGGGACTAGCGGGAGGACAGATACGCAGTATTTT. Residues: CASSSRAGTSGRTDTQYF. The chain combines TRBV28 with TRBJ2-3; 15 nucleotides line up with TRBD2. Trimming took 4 bases from V and 3 from J; bases not matched to a gene: 8. CDR3 length equals 18 residues. CDR1 is MDHEN and CDR2 is SYDVKM in the germline V gene.

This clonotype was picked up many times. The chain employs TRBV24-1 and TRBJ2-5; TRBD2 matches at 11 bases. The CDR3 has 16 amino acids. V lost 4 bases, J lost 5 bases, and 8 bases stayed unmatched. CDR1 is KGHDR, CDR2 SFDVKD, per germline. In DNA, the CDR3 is TGTGCCACCAGTGACCTCGTAGCGGGAGGGATGGAGACCCAGTACTTC. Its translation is CATSDLVAGGMETQYF.

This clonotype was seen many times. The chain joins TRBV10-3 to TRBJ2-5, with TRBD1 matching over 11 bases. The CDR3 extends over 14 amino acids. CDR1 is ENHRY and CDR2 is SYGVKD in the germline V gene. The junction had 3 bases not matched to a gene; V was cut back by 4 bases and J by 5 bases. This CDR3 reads CAISGDRGGETQYF. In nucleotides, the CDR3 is TGTGCCATCAGTGGGGACAGGGGGGGGGAGACCCAGTACTTC.

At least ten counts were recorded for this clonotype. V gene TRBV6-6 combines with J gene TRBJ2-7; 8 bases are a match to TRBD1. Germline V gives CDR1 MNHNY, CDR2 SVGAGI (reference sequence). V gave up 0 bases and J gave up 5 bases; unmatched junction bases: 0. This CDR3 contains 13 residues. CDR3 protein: CASSYSTGDEQYF. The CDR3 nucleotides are TGTGCCAGCAGTTACTCGACAGGGGACGAGCAGTACTTC.

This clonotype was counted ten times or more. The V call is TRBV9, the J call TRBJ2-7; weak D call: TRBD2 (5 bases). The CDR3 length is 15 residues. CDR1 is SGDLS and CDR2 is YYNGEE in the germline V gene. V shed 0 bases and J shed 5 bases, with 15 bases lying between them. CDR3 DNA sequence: TGTGCCAGCAGCGTAGGGAGCGGACCTTCAAACGAGCAGTACTTC. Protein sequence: CASSVGSGPSNEQYF.

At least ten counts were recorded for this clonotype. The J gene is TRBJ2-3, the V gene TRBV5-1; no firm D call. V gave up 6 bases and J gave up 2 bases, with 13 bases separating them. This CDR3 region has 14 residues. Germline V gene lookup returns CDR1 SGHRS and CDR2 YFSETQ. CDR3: CASTLFLNTDTQYF. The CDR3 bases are TGCGCCAGCACACTATTTTTGAACACAGATACGCAGTATTTT.

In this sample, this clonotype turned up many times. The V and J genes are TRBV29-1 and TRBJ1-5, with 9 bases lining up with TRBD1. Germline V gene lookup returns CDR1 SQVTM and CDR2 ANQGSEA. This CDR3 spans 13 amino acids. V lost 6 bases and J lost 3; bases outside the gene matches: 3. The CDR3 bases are TGCAGCGTGGGACAGGGACTCAATCAGCCCCAGCATTTT. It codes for CSVGQGLNQPQHF. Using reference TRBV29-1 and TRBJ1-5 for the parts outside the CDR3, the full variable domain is SAVISQKPSRDICQRGTSLTIQCQVDSQVTMMFWYRQQPGQSLTLIATANQGSEATYESGFVIDKFPISRPNLTFSTLTVSNMSPEDSSIYLCSVGQGLNQPQHFGDGTRLSIL.

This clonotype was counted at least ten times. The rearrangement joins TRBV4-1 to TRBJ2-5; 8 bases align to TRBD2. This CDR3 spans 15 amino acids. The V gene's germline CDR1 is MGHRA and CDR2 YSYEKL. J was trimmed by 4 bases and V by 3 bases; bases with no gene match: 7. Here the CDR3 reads CASSQGLDGAETQYF. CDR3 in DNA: TGCGCCAGCAGCCAGGGACTAGACGGAGCAGAGACCCAGTACTTC.